Listed here is a single T cell receptor (beta chain). Its specificity is not known. The data originate from a study of OX40 agonist ivuxolimab in advanced cancers. The overall study: Intravenous ivuxolimab at 0.01 to 10 mg/kg was given to patients every 2 weeks. Patients treated during dose escalation were battling hepatocellular carcinoma, melanoma, renal cell or head and neck cancer.

Study-wide results and caveats: Near-lowest levels of clonal expansion characterized partial responders at 0.1-3.0 mg/kg.

Sequenced by immunoSEQ multiplex PCR; TCRdb stores in-frame clones only, minus some. The sample has tens of thousands of clones, approximately 80% seen once. The receptor was isolated from an adult with an advanced solid tumor such as melanoma, head and neck, liver or kidney cancer. Sequenced here: CD4+ or CD8+ T cells sorted from blood, sampled in a trial of the OX40 agonist ivuxolimab.

The CDR3 DNA reads TGTGCCAGCAGTGAAAAATATTCTGGAAACACCATATATTTT. Protein product: CASSEKYSGNTIYF. This rearrangement joins TRBV6-1 to TRBJ1-3, with D hard to call. Germline V CDR1 and CDR2: MNHNS, SASEGT. The CDR3 is made up of 14 amino acids. The V end lost 2 bases, the J end lost 1 base, and 6 bases lay between the germline ends.